The next 32 T cell receptor beta chains were all read from a single sample in a study of shared clonotypes between healthy human individuals. In the naive CD8 group, cells lacked CD45RO and were positively selected for CCR7, so terminally differentiated effector memory CD45RA+ cells were left out. Data came from immunoSEQ multiplex PCR; TCRdb stores just in-frame clones and leaves some out. The sample contains 1.5 million to 2.5 million clones, about 95% of which appear only once. Sequencing was performed on naive CD8+ T cells sorted from blood. The receptors here all came from a man between 18 and 35 years old in good health.

The chain has TRBV4-1 and TRBJ2-7; the D gene is possibly TRBD1 (6 bases). This CDR3 comprises 14 residues. Germline lookup yields CDR1 MGHRA and CDR2 YSYEKL. Trimming cost V 3 bases and J 4 bases, with 13 bases left between them. CDR3 amino acids: CASSQRTERYEQYF. For the CDR3, the DNA is TGCGCCAGCAGCCAGAGGACAGAAAGATACGAGCAGTACTTC.

This clone was seen once. The gene calls are TRBV7-9 and TRBJ2-1; 7 bases are a match to TRBD1. V gave up 3 bases and J gave up 6 bases; unmatched junction bases: 11. The CDR3 covers 16 residues. CDR1 is SEHNR, CDR2 FQNEAQ, per germline (reference sequence). The CDR3 nucleotides are TGTGCCAGCAGCTTCCTTACAGGGGCCCTCATCAATGAGCAGTTCTTC. Translating gives CASSFLTGALINEQFF.

This clone was counted once. This rearrangement joins TRBV4-3 to TRBJ1-6; D remains ambiguous. Trimming stripped 1 base from V and 12 bases from J, with 10 bases between. The CDR3 runs to 13 residues. The germline gives CDR1 LGHNA, CDR2 YSLEER. The CDR3, as DNA: TGCGCCAGCAGCCAAGCTAGGGTTTTACCCCTCCACTTT. Translation: CASSQARVLPLHF.

The chain is built from TRBV9 and TRBJ2-2; 8 bases agree with TRBD2. V dropped 2 bases and J dropped 2; count of bases not matched to a gene: 5. In germline, CDR1 is SGDLS, CDR2 YYNGEE. The CDR3 has 16 amino acids. The CDR3 sequence is CASSVWREANTGELFF. CDR3 in DNA: TGTGCCAGCAGCGTTTGGCGGGAGGCAAACACCGGGGAGCTGTTTTTT.

This chain joins TRBV7-9 and TRBJ2-1; D is uncertain. Germline V gene lookup returns CDR1 SEHNR and CDR2 FQNEAQ (reference sequence). The CDR3 is 16 residues long. Trimming left V 5 bases short and J 0 bases short, with 14 bases between. DNA of the CDR3: TGTGCCAGCAGCACTCCAAGCCCTAGCTCCTACAATGAGCAGTTCTTC. The encoded protein is CASSTPSPSSYNEQFF.

This clone was counted between two and nine times. The chain couples TRBV11-2 to TRBJ1-6; D ambiguous. V lost 2 bases, J lost 15 bases, and 11 bases lay in between. CDR1 SGHAT and CDR2 FQNNGV come from the germline V gene. This CDR3 has 12 amino acids. The CDR3 region is CASSLLPASLHF. The CDR3 bases are TGTGCCAGCAGCTTACTCCCTGCTAGCCTCCACTTT.

The genes are TRBV5-5 and TRBJ2-7; no clear D gene. V shed 0 bases and J shed 2 bases, with 6 bases lying between them. The CDR3 consists of 13 residues. CDR1 and CDR2 from the germline V gene are SGHKS and YYEKEE (reference sequence). The chain's CDR3 is CASSLGVAYEQYF. For the CDR3, the DNA is TGTGCCAGCAGCTTGGGGGTTGCCTACGAGCAGTACTTC.

This chain connects TRBV30 to TRBJ1-5; 9 bases are shared with TRBD1. V trimming: 0 bases; J trimming: 5 bases; junction bases outside the gene matches: 2. CDR1 and CDR2 from the germline V gene are GTSNPN and SVGIG (reference sequence). CDR3 size: 14 residues. The CDR3 loop is CAWSVGTGYQPQHF. CDR3 DNA sequence: TGTGCCTGGAGTGTAGGGACAGGGTATCAGCCCCAGCATTTT.

J is TRBJ2-6 and V is TRBV11-2, with D unresolved. V was shortened by 2 bases and J by 4 bases, with 9 bases between the two germline ends. This CDR3 contains 15 residues. Germline values: CDR1 SGHAT, CDR2 FQNNGV. DNA of the CDR3: TGTGCCAGCAGCTTATTGGATAGCGGGGCCAACGTCCTGACTTTC. This encodes CASSLLDSGANVLTF.

This clone was picked up one time. This chain uses TRBV7-8 with TRBJ2-1, with 10 bases that match TRBD1. The CDR3 spans 17 residues. Trimming cost V 4 bases and J 8 bases; bases outside gene matches: 14. Germline-derived CDR1 and CDR2 are SGHVS and FQNEAQ. In DNA, the CDR3 is TGTGCCAGCAGCTGGAACTTAGCCGGGACAGGGGTCGATGAGCAGTTCTTC. The encoded protein is CASSWNLAGTGVDEQFF.

The V gene is TRBV2, the J gene TRBJ1-2, with 8 bases lining up with TRBD1. V lost 5 bases, J lost 0 bases, and 11 bases stayed unmatched. CDR1 and CDR2 (germline): SNHLY, FYNNEI. This CDR3 is built from 17 residues. Written as DNA, the CDR3 is TGTGCCAGCAGTTTCCGGGACAGGAGCTCCTCTAACTATGGCTACACCTTC. Its translation is CASSFRDRSSSNYGYTF.

This clone was seen a few times. The chain carries TRBV29-1 and TRBJ1-2, with 10 bases identical to TRBD1. This CDR3 region has 15 residues. V shed 4 bases, J shed 4 bases, and the junction held 9 bases outside the gene matches. Per germline, CDR1 SQVTM and CDR2 ANQGSEA. CDR3 nucleotide sequence: TGCAGCGTTGCAAGCGGGACAGGGGAATCCTATGGCTACACCTTC. It yields the protein CSVASGTGESYGYTF.

The chain joins TRBV28 to TRBJ2-2; D unclear. The CDR3 is 17 residues long. The V gene lost 3 bases and the J gene lost 5 bases, with 19 bases spanning the gap. In germline, CDR1 is MDHEN, CDR2 SYDVKM. CDR3 in DNA: TGTGCCAGCAGTTTGCCTCCAAGGTACACACTAACCGGGGAGCTGTTTTTT. Its protein is CASSLPPRYTLTGELFF.

This clone was seen more than once but under ten times. The CDR3 spells CASSPQPGQGETQYF. For the CDR3, the DNA is TGTGCCAGCAGCCCCCAGCCGGGACAGGGTGAGACCCAGTACTTC. The chain recombines TRBV7-9 with TRBJ2-5, with 9 nucleotides matching TRBD1. With 5 bases clipped from V and 5 bases from J, the junction kept 9 bases outside the gene matches. Per germline, CDR1 SEHNR and CDR2 FQNEAQ (reference sequence). The CDR3 has 15 residues.

This clone was observed once. This chain connects TRBV7-9 to TRBJ2-5; 8 bases map to TRBD2. There are 13 residues in the CDR3. The trim removed 8 bases at V and 1 base at J, leaving 3 bases unmatched. Germline V gene data show CDR1 as SEHNR and CDR2 as FQNEAQ (reference sequence). In DNA, the CDR3 is TGTGCCAGCCGGACTAGCAGCCAAGAGACCCAGTACTTC. This encodes CASRTSSQETQYF. The full variable domain, completed using reference TRBV7-9 and TRBJ2-5, is DTGVSQNPRHKITKRGQNVTFRCDPISEHNRLYWYRQTLGQGPEFLTYFQNEAQLEKSRLLSDRFSAERPKGSFSTLEIQRTEQGDSAMYLCASRTSSQETQYFGPGTRLLVL.

The chain employs TRBV30 and TRBJ1-1; TRBD1 agrees at 8 bases. This CDR3 spans 14 amino acids. Germline-derived CDR1 and CDR2 are GTSNPN and SVGIG (reference sequence). J lost 9 bases, V lost 0 bases, and 9 bases had no gene match. The CDR3 sequence: CAWSVGQGTLKAFF. The CDR3 DNA sequence: TGTGCCTGGAGTGTAGGACAGGGAACCCTGAAAGCTTTCTTT.

V and J are TRBV27 and TRBJ2-7; D remains ambiguous. Germline V gives CDR1 MNHEY, CDR2 SMNVEV (reference sequence). The CDR3 has 14 residues. Trimming took 3 bases from V and 2 from J, leaving 11 bases between them. Here the CDR3 DNA reads TGTGCCAGCAGTTTCGACGGGTCTCCCTACGAGCAGTACTTC. Encoded protein: CASSFDGSPYEQYF.

Written as DNA, the CDR3 is TGTGCCAGCAGTTTGGGCCTCGCAGATACGCAGTATTTT. It specifies CASSLGLADTQYF. The J gene is TRBJ2-3, the V gene TRBV27; unclear D gene. This CDR3 region has 13 residues. Germline CDR1 is MNHEY and CDR2 is SMNVEV (reference sequence). Trimming cost V 3 bases and J 4 bases, with 8 bases left between them.

V is TRBV7-8 and J is TRBJ2-7, with no clear D. Between the trimmed V and J ends, which lost 1 base and 5 bases, there was a span of 12 bases. Germline CDR1 is SGHVS and CDR2 is FQNEAQ. The CDR3 covers 14 residues. The CDR3 loop is CASSLGVTLNEQYF. CDR3 coding DNA: TGTGCCAGCAGCTTAGGGGTAACTCTGAACGAGCAGTACTTC.

This clone was recorded only once. The rearrangement uses TRBV5-4 and TRBJ2-7; D might be TRBD2 (5 bases). Trimming left V 4 bases short and J 2 bases short, with 13 bases between. CDR1 SGHNT and CDR2 YYREEE come from the germline V gene (reference sequence). The CDR3 contains 14 residues. The CDR3 DNA reads as TGTGCCAGCAGCCTTAGCGTGACCGCCTACGAGCAGTACTTC. It yields the protein CASSLSVTAYEQYF. The variable domain in full, completed from reference TRBV5-4 and TRBJ2-7, reads ETGVTQSPTHLIKTRGQQVTLRCSSQSGHNTVSWYQQALGQGPQFIFQYYREEENGRGNFPPRFSGLQFPNYSSELNVNALELDDSALYLCASSLSVTAYEQYFGPGTRLTVT.

The V and J genes are TRBV28 and TRBJ2-7; D unclear. Per the germline V gene, CDR1 is MDHEN and CDR2 is SYDVKM. This CDR3 has 15 residues. Between the trimmed V and J ends, which lost 5 bases and 0 bases, there was a span of 14 bases. The CDR3 spells CASSGPIVGSYEQYF. CDR3 DNA: TGTGCCAGCAGTGGCCCGATCGTGGGCTCCTACGAGCAGTACTTC.

This clone was detected only once. This rearrangement joins TRBV5-1 to TRBJ2-2, with D perhaps TRBD1 (6 bases). Between the trimmed V and J ends, which lost 2 bases and 3 bases, there was a span of 8 bases. CDR1 SGHRS and CDR2 YFSETQ come from the germline V gene. The CDR3 extends over 14 amino acids. Here the CDR3 DNA reads TGCGCCAGCAGCTTATCAGGGGACACCGGGGAGCTGTTTTTT. Translating it yields CASSLSGDTGELFF.

The chain is built from TRBV5-6 and TRBJ2-1; 10 positions match TRBD2. V was clipped by 2 bases and J by 3 bases; unmatched bases: 8. CDR1 is SGHDT and CDR2 is YYEEEE in the germline V gene. CDR3 length: 17 amino acids. The DNA for the CDR3 is TGTGCCAGCAGCTTAGCACTAGCGGGACCAGTCTACAATGAGCAGTTCTTC. It specifies CASSLALAGPVYNEQFF.

The chain has TRBV7-9 and TRBJ1-2; D uncertain. The CDR3 extends over 14 amino acids. Trimming removed 0 bases at V and 4 bases at J, with 9 bases between. The germline V gene encodes CDR1 SEHNR and CDR2 FQNEAQ (reference sequence). The CDR3 DNA is TGTGCCAGCAGCTTAGCGTGGGATTTCTATGGCTACACCTTC. Its protein product is CASSLAWDFYGYTF.

V usage is TRBV5-1 and J usage is TRBJ2-2; a possible D gene is TRBD2 (6 bases). This CDR3 spans 15 amino acids. Germline V lookup: CDR1 SGHRS, CDR2 YFSETQ. Trimming took off 2 bases at V and 1 base at J, with 9 bases between the two ends. The DNA for the CDR3 is TGCGCCAGCAGCTTAAGGAGGGAGAACACCGGGGAGCTGTTTTTT. The encoded protein is CASSLRRENTGELFF.

The chain is built from TRBV7-9 and TRBJ1-3; D gene unclear. CDR3 length equals 16 residues. Trimming cost V 2 bases and J 0 bases, with 11 bases left between them. The V gene's germline CDR1 is SEHNR and CDR2 FQNEAQ (reference sequence). The CDR3 DNA reads as TGTGCCAGCAGCTTAACTGTGGGTTTCTCTGGAAACACCATATATTTT. It specifies CASSLTVGFSGNTIYF.

V gene TRBV7-9 combines with J gene TRBJ2-7; TRBD1 matches 8 bases. The CDR3 has 16 amino acids. The germline V gene has CDR1 SEHNR and CDR2 FQNEAQ (reference sequence). Unmatched junction bases numbered 7, after V lost 0 bases and J lost 3 bases. The DNA of the CDR3 is TGTGCCAGCAGCTTAGCTCGGGGCAGGGGGCTCTACGAGCAGTACTTC. As protein: CASSLARGRGLYEQYF.

The rearrangement uses TRBV14 and TRBJ2-7, with D maybe TRBD2 (5 bases). V shed 3 bases and J shed 7 bases, with 16 bases lying between them. The germline gives CDR1 SGHDN, CDR2 FVKESK. This CDR3 is 14 amino acids long. CDR3 region: CASSHGSGWGEQYF. The CDR3 nucleotides read TGTGCCAGCAGCCACGGATCGGGGTGGGGTGAGCAGTACTTC.

This clone was seen once. This chain connects TRBV14 to TRBJ1-2; no reliable D call. Trimming stripped 0 bases from V and 8 bases from J, with 10 bases between. Germline CDR1 is SGHDN and CDR2 is FVKESK. The CDR3 runs 13 residues. CDR3 protein: CASSQDRRMGYTF. The CDR3 coding sequence is TGTGCCAGCAGCCAAGACAGGCGGATGGGCTACACCTTC.

Concerning this clone itself: Other DNA sequences of this sample code for an identical CDR3. The rearrangement uses TRBV6-5 and TRBJ2-7; 7 bases line up with TRBD2. The CDR3 is 14 amino acids. Germline V gives CDR1 MNHEY, CDR2 SVGAGI. With 2 bases clipped from V and 3 bases from J, the junction kept 4 bases outside the gene matches. The CDR3 spells CASSYGGGSYEQYF. The DNA for the CDR3 is TGTGCCAGCAGTTACGGAGGCGGGAGCTACGAGCAGTACTTC.

The rearrangement uses TRBV7-9 and TRBJ2-5; D ambiguous. The V end was cut by 3 bases, the J end by 1 base, with 9 bases between. The CDR3 runs 14 residues. Germline V CDR1 and CDR2: SEHNR, FQNEAQ (reference sequence). As DNA, the CDR3 is TGTGCCAGCAGCTTCTATTCGACCCAAGAGACCCAGTACTTC. Translated: CASSFYSTQETQYF.

The chain recombines TRBV27 with TRBJ2-7; a weak D match, TRBD1 (5 bases). The germline CDR1 and CDR2 sequences are MNHEY and SMNVEV (reference sequence). Trimming pared 2 bases from V and 2 bases from J, leaving 16 bases between. The CDR3 length is 16 residues. CDR3 loop: CASSLRSSDNPYEQYF. CDR3 sequence (DNA): TGTGCCAGCAGTTTAAGGTCCTCGGACAATCCCTACGAGCAGTACTTC.